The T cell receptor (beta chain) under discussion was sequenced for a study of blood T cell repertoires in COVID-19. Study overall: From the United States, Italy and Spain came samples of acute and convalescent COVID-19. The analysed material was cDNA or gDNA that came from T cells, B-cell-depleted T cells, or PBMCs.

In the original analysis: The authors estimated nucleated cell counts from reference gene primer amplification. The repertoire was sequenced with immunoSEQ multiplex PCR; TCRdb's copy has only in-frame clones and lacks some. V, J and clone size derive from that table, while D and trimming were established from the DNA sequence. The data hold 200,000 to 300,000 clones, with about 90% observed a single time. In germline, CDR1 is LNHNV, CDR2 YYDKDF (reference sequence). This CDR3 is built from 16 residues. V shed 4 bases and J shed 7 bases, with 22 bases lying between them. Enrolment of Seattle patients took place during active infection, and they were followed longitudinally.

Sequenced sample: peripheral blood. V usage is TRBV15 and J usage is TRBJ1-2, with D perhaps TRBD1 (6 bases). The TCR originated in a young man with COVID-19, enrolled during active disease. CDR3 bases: TGTGCCACCAGCAAGGGCGGTGGCAGGGGCGCCCTTGGCTACACCTTC. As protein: CATSKGGGRGALGYTF.